The clone carrying this T cell receptor (beta chain) was detected once. This sample was taken from a study of T cell responses to AZD1222 COVID-19 vaccine. Sequencing was performed with immunoSEQ multiplex PCR; in TCRdb, only in-frame clones are kept and a portion is missing. The sample consists of 99,000 or so clones, approximately 90% of them appearing once. The CDR3 contains 16 residues. Germline V gene lookup returns CDR1 SQVTM and CDR2 ANQGSEA. Deletions cut 3 bases from V and 5 bases from J, with 22 bases between. The clonotype originates from an adult in good health. The sample was peripheral blood, taken on day 0 of AZD1222 vaccination. The rearrangement joins TRBV29-1 to TRBJ2-5; D could derive from TRBD1 or TRBD2 (6 bases each). This CDR3 reads CSVEPTRGLRGETQYF. CDR3 sequence (DNA): TGCAGCGTTGAGCCCACCCGGGGACTGAGGGGGGAGACCCAGTACTTC.